These 27 T cell receptor beta chains share one sample of origin, sequenced in a study of blood T cell repertoires in COVID-19. Sequenced by immunoSEQ multiplex PCR; TCRdb stores in-frame clones only, minus some. The sample includes a few hundred thousand clones, 89% of them seen just once. The sequenced material came from PBMCs or T cells enriched from blood (not recorded which). All receptors derive from a woman aged 40 to 49 who had recovered from COVID-19.

V and J are TRBV19 and TRBJ1-1; D possibly corresponds to TRBD1 (6 bases). Deletions cut 1 base from V and 1 base from J, with 13 bases between. This CDR3 spans 16 amino acids. Per the germline V gene, CDR1 is LNHDA and CDR2 is SQIVND (reference sequence). The CDR3 reads CASSIVGDIKNTEAFF. DNA for the CDR3: TGTGCCAGTAGTATAGTCGGGGACATAAAGAACACTGAAGCTTTCTTT.

The V gene is TRBV11-3, the J gene TRBJ1-6, with a possible D match to TRBD1 (6 bases). This CDR3 has 16 amino acids. CDR1 is SGHNT, CDR2 YENEEA, per germline. V was cut by 4 bases and J by 7 bases, with 17 bases left in between. In nucleotides, the CDR3 is TGTGCCAGCAGCTCCCCGGTTGGTCAGGGGAATTCACCCCTCCACTTT. This translates into CASSSPVGQGNSPLHF.

There are many counts of this clone. This rearrangement joins TRBV11-3 to TRBJ2-7; tentative D call: TRBD1 (6 bases). The CDR3 spans 11 residues. The germline V gene encodes CDR1 SGHNT and CDR2 YENEEA. V was trimmed by 5 bases and J by 6 bases, leaving 8 bases between them. CDR3 in DNA: TGTGCCAGCAGCCCAGGGGTCGAGCAGTACTTC. This encodes CASSPGVEQYF.

The chain is built from TRBV10-3 and TRBJ2-7, with 9 bases aligning to TRBD2. The V gene end was trimmed by 0 bases and the J gene end by 5 bases; junction bases not matched to a gene: 5. There are 15 residues in the CDR3. Germline V gene lookup returns CDR1 ENHRY and CDR2 SYGVKD. DNA for the CDR3: TGTGCCATCAGTGAGTCCGCTAGCGGGATTGACGAGCAGTACTTC. Its translation: CAISESASGIDEQYF.

This rearrangement joins TRBV9 to TRBJ1-3; TRBD1 is a possible D gene (5 bases). The germline CDR1 and CDR2 sequences are SGDLS and YYNGEE. This CDR3 region has 16 residues. Trimming took 4 bases from V and 0 from J, leaving 14 bases between them. CDR3 coding DNA: TGTGCCAGCAGCTCTTGGGGCCTGAGCTCTGGAAACACCATATATTTT. Encoded protein: CASSSWGLSSGNTIYF.

The chain employs TRBV7-2 and TRBJ2-5; 7 nucleotides align to TRBD1. The junction had 6 bases not matched to a gene; V was cut back by 4 bases and J by 4 bases. The CDR3 has 14 residues. Germline V gene sequence: CDR1 SGHTA, CDR2 FQGNSA. CDR3 nucleotides: TGTGCCAGCAGCTCAGACAGGGTGGGAGAGACCCAGTACTTC. Translation gives CASSSDRVGETQYF.

This chain joins TRBV12-2 and TRBJ2-6; the table calls TRBD1, which could not be checked here. TRBV12-2 constitutes a pseudogene. This CDR3 is 16 amino acids long. The CDR3 loop is CASRIRTGTGANVLTF. In DNA form, the CDR3 reads TGTGCAAGTCGCATCCGGACAGGGACTGGGGCCAACGTCCTGACTTTC.

V gene TRBV2 combines with J gene TRBJ1-2, with a tentative D call TRBD1 (6 bases). Germline V gives CDR1 SNHLY, CDR2 FYNNEI. V lost 6 bases and J lost 4, with 12 bases in between. CDR3 length equals 13 residues. The CDR3, as DNA: TGTGCCAGCAGCGCTACAGGGCTCTATGGCTACACCTTC. Its protein product is CASSATGLYGYTF.

The count of this clone is one. This chain uses TRBV6-5 with TRBJ1-5; D is possibly TRBD1 (6 bases). Trimming shortened V by 6 bases and J by 0 bases, and 12 bases separated the two germline ends. This CDR3 region has 15 residues. Germline values: CDR1 MNHEY, CDR2 SVGAGI. The CDR3 DNA reads as TGTGCCAGCAGCCGTACAGGGCTTAGCAATCAGCCCCAGCATTTT. Its translation is CASSRTGLSNQPQHF.

The rearrangement links TRBV12-3 or TRBV12-4 to TRBJ1-2; TRBD1 is a possible D gene (6 bases). The CDR3 length is 13 residues. V was shortened by 7 bases and J by 5 bases, with 14 bases between the two germline ends. Written as DNA, the CDR3 is TGTGCCAGCATCTTAGGGCAGGGGTATGGCTACACCTTC. This gives the protein CASILGQGYGYTF.

The chain is built from TRBV7-9 and TRBJ2-7; the D gene is possibly TRBD2 (6 bases). This CDR3 region has 19 residues. Germline V gene sequence: CDR1 SEHNR, CDR2 FQNEAQ (reference sequence). The germline V and J ends were trimmed by 3 bases and 4 bases, with 28 bases remaining between them. The CDR3 bases are TGTGCCAGCAGCTTGGAGACTAGTCTGATTAGGATAGGATCTTACGAGCAGTACTTC. This gives the protein CASSLETSLIRIGSYEQYF.

The chain is built from TRBV18 and TRBJ1-5, with D possibly matching TRBD1 (6 bases). Germline V gene lookup returns CDR1 KGHSH and CDR2 LQKENI. Trimming pared 6 bases from V and 2 bases from J, leaving 20 bases between. The CDR3 consists of 17 residues. CDR3 coding DNA: TGTGCCAGCTCCCACAGTCTACAGGGTGGTGGCAATCAGCCCCAGCATTTT. This translates into CASSHSLQGGGNQPQHF.

V gene TRBV10-3 combines with J gene TRBJ1-1; D might be TRBD1 (5 bases). V was trimmed by 3 bases and J by 1 base, leaving 6 bases between them. Looked up from germline, CDR1 is ENHRY and CDR2 is SYGVKD. The CDR3 length is 13 residues. In DNA, the CDR3 is TGTGCCATCAGTGAAGGACAGAACACTGAAGCTTTCTTT. This encodes CAISEGQNTEAFF.

This sequence joins TRBV29-1 and TRBJ1-1, with D unclear. The germline V gene encodes CDR1 SQVTM and CDR2 ANQGSEA. V lost 7 bases and J lost 1, with 16 bases in between. The CDR3 runs 14 residues. CDR3 bases: TGCAGCGCCCCGGCGGCCGCTACGAACACTGAAGCTTTCTTT. Translated, it gives CSAPAAATNTEAFF.

The chain carries TRBV4-2 and TRBJ2-7; possible D gene TRBD2, 6 bases. The CDR3 length is 15 residues. The V and J ends lost 0 bases and 2 bases respectively, with 11 bases between them. Germline V gives CDR1 LGHNA, CDR2 YNFKEQ. CDR3: CASSQDGTYTYEQYF. CDR3 bases: TGTGCCAGCAGCCAAGACGGGACTTACACCTACGAGCAGTACTTC.

The chain links TRBV27 to TRBJ2-7; 9 positions agree with TRBD1. This CDR3 has 16 residues. CDR1 is MNHEY and CDR2 is SMNVEV in the germline V gene (reference sequence). The V segment lost 2 bases and the J segment 2 bases; nucleotides outside the gene matches: 7. As DNA, the CDR3 is TGTGCCAGCAGTTTAGCCGGGACAGGGCTCACCTACGAGCAGTACTTC. The encoded protein is CASSLAGTGLTYEQYF.

Points on this clone: Other nucleotide sequences in the sample specify the same CDR3. This rearrangement joins TRBV2 to TRBJ1-1; no clear D gene. This CDR3 has 13 amino acids. The germline V gene encodes CDR1 SNHLY and CDR2 FYNNEI. Trimming pared 6 bases from V and 0 bases from J, leaving 8 bases between. CDR3 sequence: CASRASMNTEAFF. CDR3 coding DNA: TGTGCCAGCAGAGCATCAATGAACACTGAAGCTTTCTTT.

This chain connects TRBV5-6 to TRBJ1-5; 8 bases map to TRBD1. Germline V CDR1 and CDR2: SGHDT, YYEEEE. V dropped 4 bases and J dropped 1; count of bases not matched to a gene: 10. The CDR3 has 17 amino acids. The CDR3 DNA reads as TGTGCCAGCAGCCATTTAGGACAGGGCGGAAGCAATCAGCCCCAGCATTTT. It codes for CASSHLGQGGSNQPQHF. Looking up the rest from reference TRBV5-6 and TRBJ1-5 gives the full variable domain: DAGVTQSPTHLIKTRGQQVTLRCSPKSGHDTVSWYQQALGQGPQFIFQYYEEEERQRGNFPDRFSGHQFPNYSSELNVNALLLGDSALYLCASSHLGQGGSNQPQHFGDGTRLSIL.

This chain connects TRBV19 to TRBJ1-4; 8 nucleotides match TRBD1. The trim removed 6 bases at V and 5 bases at J, leaving 20 bases unmatched. This CDR3 is built from 19 residues. Germline CDR1 reads LNHDA; CDR2 reads SQIVND (reference sequence). CDR3 nucleotides: TGTGCCAGTAGATCCCTGGGACAGGCCTCAAAAACGGTCAATGAAAAACTGTTTTTT. Translation: CASRSLGQASKTVNEKLFF.

This rearrangement joins TRBV7-6 to TRBJ2-3, with 13 nucleotides matching TRBD2. The CDR3 contains 17 residues. Germline V gene data show CDR1 as SGHVS and CDR2 as FNYEAQ. The V and J ends lost 5 bases and 5 bases, in that order; junction bases with no gene match: 10. The CDR3 DNA is TGTGCCAGCAGCCGTGGACTAGCGGGGGAAAAGAAAGATACGCAGTATTTT. This encodes CASSRGLAGEKKDTQYF. The entire variable domain, with the rest obtained from reference TRBV7-6 and TRBJ2-3, is as follows: GAGVSQSPRYKVTKRGQDVALRCDPISGHVSLYWYRQALGQGPEFLTYFNYEAQQDKSGLPNDRFSAERPEGSISTLTIQRTEQRDSAMYRCASSRGLAGEKKDTQYFGPGTRLTVL.

This chain links TRBV20-1 with TRBJ1-2; 11 nucleotides agree with TRBD1. Germline values: CDR1 DFQATT, CDR2 SNEGSKA (reference sequence). CDR3 length equals 14 residues. J lost 3 bases, V lost 3 bases, and 3 bases had no gene match. CDR3 residues: CSASRGQGDYGYTF. The CDR3, as DNA: TGCAGTGCTAGTAGGGGACAGGGGGACTATGGCTACACCTTC.

The CDR3 region is CASKKQGHTEAFF. In DNA, the CDR3 is TGTGCCAGCAAAAAACAGGGACACACTGAAGCTTTCTTT. This chain connects TRBV12-3 or TRBV12-4 to TRBJ1-1; possibly TRBD1 for D (6 bases). Trimming stripped 7 bases from V and 3 bases from J, with 12 bases between. The CDR3 extends over 13 amino acids.

V usage is TRBV13 and J usage is TRBJ2-1, with no clear D. Trimming removed 3 bases from V and 5 bases from J, with 5 bases in between. Germline V lookup: CDR1 PRHDT, CDR2 FYEKMQ (reference sequence). CDR3 length equals 12 residues. The CDR3 DNA reads as TGTGCCAGCAGCTTCTTTGACAATGAGCAGTTCTTC. It specifies CASSFFDNEQFF.

The rearrangement uses TRBV7-9 and TRBJ2-3; a possible D gene is TRBD1 (6 bases). CDR3 length: 16 residues. Trimming left V 2 bases short and J 0 bases short, with 12 bases between. Germline CDR1 SEHNR, CDR2 FQNEAQ (reference sequence). The CDR3 region has the DNA TGTGCCAGCAGCTTACCTTGGACAGTCAGCACAGATACGCAGTATTTT. Amino acids: CASSLPWTVSTDTQYF.

This chain links TRBV13 with TRBJ2-7; 10 nucleotides match TRBD1. V shed 0 bases and J 3 bases; nucleotides not matched to a gene: 5. The CDR3 runs to 16 residues. Germline V gene sequence: CDR1 PRHDT, CDR2 FYEKMQ (reference sequence). The CDR3 region has the DNA TGTGCCAGCAGCTTAGGGAGGCGGACAGGGGGCTACGAGCAGTACTTC. Residues: CASSLGRRTGGYEQYF. The complete variable domain, with remaining parts taken from reference TRBV13 and TRBJ2-7, reads AAGVIQSPRHLIKEKRETATLKCYPIPRHDTVYWYQQGPGQDPQFLISFYEKMQSDKGSIPDRFSAQQFSDYHSELNMSSLELGDSALYFCASSLGRRTGGYEQYFGPGTRLTVT.

V and J are TRBV7-9 and TRBJ2-5; TRBD2 is a possible D gene (6 bases). Germline CDR1 and CDR2: SEHNR and FQNEAQ (reference sequence). V lost 5 bases, J lost 5 bases, and 21 bases lay in between. The CDR3 is 16 amino acids. DNA of the CDR3: TGTGCCAGCAGCCAACTTAGCGTAACAGGAGGGGAGACCCAGTACTTC. Amino acids: CASSQLSVTGGETQYF.

This rearrangement joins TRBV7-6 to TRBJ1-4; D is perhaps TRBD1 (5 bases). V was shortened by 5 bases and J by 12 bases, with 19 bases between the two germline ends. This CDR3 has 14 residues. Per the germline V gene, CDR1 is SGHVS and CDR2 is FNYEAQ. The CDR3 protein is CASSPGQATVELFF. As DNA, the CDR3 is TGTGCCAGCAGCCCCGGACAAGCAACGGTAGAACTGTTTTTT.